Below, 28 T cell receptor beta chains from the same sample are listed, as sequenced in a study of beta chain features in type 1 diabetes. Reverse transcribing all isolated RNA meant expressed TCRB transcripts were sequenced. The method was immunoSEQ multiplex PCR; TCRdb's version includes in-frame clones alone and lacks a portion of them. This sample has approximately 110,000 clones, with about 40% found just once. Sequencing was performed on stem cell memory CD4+ T cells from blood. All receptors come from a woman younger than 30 in good health.

This chain links TRBV5-1 with TRBJ1-2, with TRBD1 matching 7 bases. Germline trimming cut 5 bases from V and 4 bases from J; bases unmatched to any gene: 8. The germline CDR1 and CDR2 sequences are SGHRS and YFSETQ. The CDR3 consists of 14 residues. DNA for the CDR3: TGCGCCAGCAGGGAAAGACAGGGCCTCTATGGCTACACCTTC. Protein product: CASRERQGLYGYTF.

This clone appeared a few times. The gene calls are TRBV25-1 and TRBJ2-7; TRBD2 aligns across 9 bases. CDR3 length: 13 amino acids. The germline V gene has CDR1 MGHDK and CDR2 SYGVNS. Losses at the gene ends were 7 bases for V and 7 bases for J; bases not matched to a gene: 8. In nucleotides, the CDR3 is TGTGCCAGCACTATAGCGGGAGTAAAAGAGCAGTACTTC. It codes for CASTIAGVKEQYF.

This clone showed up just a few times. J is TRBJ2-4 and V is TRBV4-1; tentatively, D is TRBD2 (5 bases). Germline lookup yields CDR1 MGHRA and CDR2 YSYEKL. The CDR3 has 18 residues. Trimming cost V 0 bases and J 7 bases, with 22 bases left between them. In nucleotides, the CDR3 is TGCGCCAGCAGCCAAGACCCCTCGACTCCCGGTAGGAGGAACATTCAGTACTTC. Translation: CASSQDPSTPGRRNIQYF.

This clone turned up a few times. The V call is TRBV15, the J call TRBJ2-3; 10 bases line up with TRBD2. The CDR3 has 17 residues. CDR1 and CDR2 from the germline V gene are LNHNV and YYDKDF (reference sequence). Trimming at V came to 2 bases and at J to 0 bases, leaving 5 bases not matched to a gene. The CDR3 region is CATSRRPTSGSTDTQYF. The DNA for the CDR3 is TGTGCCACCAGCAGACGCCCGACTAGCGGGAGCACAGATACGCAGTATTTT. Looking up the rest from reference TRBV15 and TRBJ2-3 gives the full variable domain: DAMVIQNPRYQVTQFGKPVTLSCSQTLNHNVMYWYQQKSSQAPKLLFHYYDKDFNNEADTPDNFQSRRPNTSFCFLDIRSPGLGDTAMYLCATSRRPTSGSTDTQYFGPGTRLTVL.

In its sample, this clone was seen a few times. The gene calls are TRBV28 and TRBJ2-4; a possible D gene is TRBD2 (5 bases). The CDR3 is 16 residues long. Trimming took 2 bases from V and 0 from J, leaving 11 bases between them. The germline CDR1 and CDR2 sequences are MDHEN and SYDVKM. CDR3 bases: TGTGCCAGCAGTTTAGGAGGACTCCTAGCCAAAAACATTCAGTACTTC. It codes for CASSLGGLLAKNIQYF.

The chain uses TRBV29-1 and TRBJ1-2; D remains unclear. CDR3 length: 14 residues. Trimming removed 6 bases at V and 5 bases at J, with 19 bases between. CDR1 is SQVTM, CDR2 ANQGSEA, per germline. DNA of the CDR3: TGCAGCGTGTCCGCTGGGCGAGCTACTTATGGCTACACCTTC. Translation gives CSVSAGRATYGYTF. The variable domain in full, with the rest retrieved from reference TRBV29-1 and TRBJ1-2, is SAVISQKPSRDICQRGTSLTIQCQVDSQVTMMFWYRQQPGQSLTLIATANQGSEATYESGFVIDKFPISRPNLTFSTLTVSNMSPEDSSIYLCSVSAGRATYGYTFGSGTRLTVV.

In its sample, this clone was seen a few times. The chain links TRBV27 to TRBJ1-5; no firm D call. This CDR3 contains 12 residues. Germline CDR1 and CDR2: MNHEY and SMNVEV (reference sequence). The V end was cut by 5 bases, the J end by 9 bases, with 11 bases between. The DNA of the CDR3 is TGTGCCAGCAGTCCTACCCCGGGGCCCCAGCATTTT. Translation gives CASSPTPGPQHF.

The V gene is TRBV5-6, the J gene TRBJ2-3; possibly TRBD1 for D (5 bases). The germline V gene has CDR1 SGHDT and CDR2 YYEEEE. This CDR3 is built from 15 residues. Trimming stripped 4 bases from V and 5 bases from J, with 17 bases between. The CDR3 spells CASSALRGLGDTQYF. Here the CDR3 DNA reads TGTGCCAGCAGCGCGTTAAGGGGCTTGGGAGATACGCAGTATTTT.

V is TRBV30 and J is TRBJ1-5, with unresolved D. Per germline, CDR1 GTSNPN and CDR2 SVGIG (reference sequence). V lost 0 bases and J lost 4, with 10 bases in between. The length of the CDR3 is 14 residues. In nucleotides, the CDR3 is TGTGCCTGGAGTGTTGAGGGCCCGAATCAGCCCCAGCATTTT. This gives the protein CAWSVEGPNQPQHF. Together with reference TRBV30 and TRBJ1-5, the CDR3 gives the full variable domain: SQTIHQWPATLVQPVGSPLSLECTVEGTSNPNLYWYRQAAGRGLQLLFYSVGIGQISSEVPQNLSASRPQDRQFILSSKKLLLSDSGFYLCAWSVEGPNQPQHFGDGTRLSIL.

This clone occurred a few times. The chain couples TRBV18 to TRBJ2-7, with 9 positions matching TRBD1. Unmatched junction bases numbered 5, after V lost 3 bases and J lost 5 bases. Per the germline V gene, CDR1 is KGHSH and CDR2 is LQKENI. The CDR3 is made up of 14 amino acids. The CDR3 region has the DNA TGTGCCAGCTCACCGAGGACAGGGGACAACGAGCAGTACTTC. Amino acids: CASSPRTGDNEQYF.

V and J are TRBV6-5 and TRBJ1-2, with D perhaps matching TRBD1 (6 bases). Trimming took 5 bases from V and 1 from J, leaving 14 bases between them. Germline V gene sequence: CDR1 MNHEY, CDR2 SVGAGI. This CDR3 is 15 amino acids long. The CDR3 is CASSNRRGNNYGYTF. In DNA, the CDR3 is TGTGCCAGCAGTAACCGTAGGGGGAATAACTATGGCTACACCTTC.

This clone was counted a few times. The V gene is TRBV6-1, the J gene TRBJ1-2, with 10 bases matching TRBD1. Germline V CDR1 and CDR2: MNHNS, SASEGT. The junction had 3 bases not matched to a gene; V was cut back by 6 bases and J by 2 bases. The CDR3 extends over 14 amino acids. As DNA, the CDR3 is TGTGCCAGCAGGGGACAGGGGCAAAACTATGGCTACACCTTC. It translates to CASRGQGQNYGYTF.

This clone was seen a handful of times. The rearrangement joins TRBV29-1 to TRBJ2-1, with 10 bases fitting TRBD1. This CDR3 comprises 15 residues. Germline V gene lookup returns CDR1 SQVTM and CDR2 ANQGSEA. After removal of 0 bases from V and 7 bases from J, the junction contained 6 bases not matched to a gene. The CDR3 bases are TGCAGCGTTGAAGATGGGGACAGGGGCCTAAATGAGCAGTTCTTC. Its translation: CSVEDGDRGLNEQFF.

The chain carries TRBV7-3 and TRBJ2-7; a weak D match, TRBD2 (6 bases). Germline V gene data show CDR1 as SGHTA and CDR2 as FQGTGA. The CDR3 sequence is 14 residues long. V gave up 5 bases and J gave up 5 bases, with 16 bases separating them. CDR3: CASSTEASAHEQYF. The CDR3 nucleotides read TGTGCCAGCAGCACCGAGGCTAGCGCCCACGAGCAGTACTTC.

This clone has a handful of counts. The rearrangement links TRBV7-9 to TRBJ2-5; the D gene is possibly TRBD2 (6 bases). V lost 3 bases, J lost 4 bases, and 12 bases lay in between. This CDR3 is built from 14 residues. Germline CDR1 is SEHNR and CDR2 is FQNEAQ (reference sequence). Written as DNA, the CDR3 is TGTGCCAGCAGCTTCTCCCCTAGCGTAGAGACCCAGTACTTC. Protein sequence: CASSFSPSVETQYF.

The chain carries TRBV19 and TRBJ2-5, with D perhaps TRBD2 (5 bases). This CDR3 has 12 amino acids. Deletions cut 8 bases from V and 7 bases from J, with 14 bases between. The germline V gene has CDR1 LNHDA and CDR2 SQIVND (reference sequence). CDR3 in amino acids: CASGGPPGTQYF. CDR3 in DNA: TGTGCCAGTGGAGGCCCCCCGGGGACCCAGTACTTC.

The rearrangement uses TRBV23-1 and TRBJ1-2; D is ambiguous. TRBV23-1 is filed as an ORF, its function uncertain. V lost 3 bases, J lost 4 bases, and 12 bases lay in between. This CDR3 is 14 amino acids long. This CDR3 reads CASSHTTVAYGYTF. The CDR3 DNA follows: TGCGCCAGCAGTCATACTACTGTGGCCTATGGCTACACCTTC.

This clone was picked up a small number of times. J is TRBJ2-3 and V is TRBV5-1, with 10 nucleotides matching TRBD1. CDR3 length: 15 amino acids. V gave up 3 bases and J gave up 7 bases; unmatched junction bases: 8. CDR1 SGHRS and CDR2 YFSETQ come from the germline V gene. The CDR3 nucleotides are TGCGCCAGCAGCTCCGGACAGGGGGACTTGTATACGCAGTATTTT. This encodes CASSSGQGDLYTQYF.

This chain joins TRBV7-9 and TRBJ2-7; D gene ambiguous. V lost 8 bases, J lost 5 bases, and 10 bases lay in between. CDR3 size: 11 residues. Per germline, CDR1 SEHNR and CDR2 FQNEAQ (reference sequence). In nucleotides, the CDR3 is TGTGCCAGCCAGCGATTCCACGAGCAGTACTTC. This encodes CASQRFHEQYF.

This clone was counted between two and nine times. The CDR3 spells CASSGQEAIHTQYF. The CDR3 coding sequence is TGTGCCAGCAGCGGACAGGAGGCAATCCATACGCAGTATTTT. J is TRBJ2-3 and V is TRBV14; 7 positions agree with TRBD1. Trimming took 5 bases from V and 7 from J; bases not matched to a gene: 9. The CDR3 sequence is 14 residues long. Germline V gives CDR1 SGHDN, CDR2 FVKESK.

This clone showed up just once. V and J are TRBV6-5 and TRBJ2-1; 13 positions agree with TRBD2. V shed 7 bases, J shed 5 bases, and the junction held 5 bases outside the gene matches. Germline V gene data show CDR1 as MNHEY and CDR2 as SVGAGI. This CDR3 region has 15 residues. The CDR3 sequence: CASKGLAGYHNEQFF. The CDR3 nucleotides read TGTGCCAGCAAGGGACTAGCGGGATACCACAATGAGCAGTTCTTC.

The chain joins TRBV11-2 to TRBJ1-3, with a tentative D call TRBD1 (6 bases). Per germline, CDR1 SGHAT and CDR2 FQNNGV. V dropped 2 bases and J dropped 4 bases, with 12 bases sitting between them. This CDR3 region has 15 residues. For the CDR3, the DNA is TGTGCCAGCAGCTTAATTACGACAGGAGGAAACACCATATATTTT. Its protein is CASSLITTGGNTIYF.

In this sample, this clone turned up a few times. V gene TRBV14 combines with J gene TRBJ2-7; 13 bases fit TRBD2. Per germline, CDR1 SGHDN and CDR2 FVKESK. The CDR3 consists of 18 residues. V trimming: 0 bases; J trimming: 7 bases; junction bases outside the gene matches: 12. Written as DNA, the CDR3 is TGTGCCAGCAGCCAAGATAGCCCCGGGACTAGCGGGGAAGTGGAGCAGTACTTC. Translation gives CASSQDSPGTSGEVEQYF.

The chain joins TRBV18 to TRBJ2-6, with D unresolved. The germline V and J ends were trimmed by 5 bases and 0 bases, with 5 bases remaining between them. There are 14 residues in the CDR3. Looked up from germline, CDR1 is KGHSH and CDR2 is LQKENI. DNA of the CDR3: TGTGCCAGCTCATTCTTCTCTGGGGCCAACGTCCTGACTTTC. It specifies CASSFFSGANVLTF. Full variable domain (rest looked up from reference TRBV18 and TRBJ2-6): NAGVMQNPRHLVRRRGQEARLRCSPMKGHSHVYWYRQLPEEGLKFMVYLQKENIIDESGMPKERFSAEFPKEGPSILRIQQVVRGDSAAYFCASSFFSGANVLTFGAGSRLTVL.

This clone was observed a single time. This chain joins TRBV5-1 and TRBJ2-1; a weak D match, TRBD1 (5 bases). Germline lookup yields CDR1 SGHRS and CDR2 YFSETQ. V was shortened by 2 bases and J by 7 bases, with 16 bases between the two germline ends. This CDR3 is 15 amino acids long. In nucleotides, the CDR3 is TGCGCCAGCAGCTTTTGGGCAGGGAACCCGAATGAGCAGTTCTTC. Protein sequence: CASSFWAGNPNEQFF.

This clone was seen more than once but under ten times. The chain has TRBV5-1 and TRBJ2-7, with 8 bases fitting TRBD1. CDR1 and CDR2 from the germline V gene are SGHRS and YFSETQ. This CDR3 has 13 amino acids. Unmatched junction bases numbered 7, after V lost 4 bases and J lost 7 bases. CDR3 in amino acids: CASSLGQVGEQYF. The CDR3 nucleotides read TGCGCCAGCAGCCTGGGACAGGTCGGAGAGCAGTACTTC.

The chain uses TRBV7-9 and TRBJ1-1; D call uncertain. V was trimmed by 4 bases and J by 5 bases, leaving 8 bases between them. This CDR3 spans 12 amino acids. Looked up from germline, CDR1 is SEHNR and CDR2 is FQNEAQ (reference sequence). CDR3 nucleotides: TGTGCCAGCAGCTACCCGGTTACTGAAGCTTTCTTT. Residues: CASSYPVTEAFF.

There are a few counts of this clone. The chain carries TRBV7-2 and TRBJ2-7; D perhaps matches TRBD1 (5 bases). Germline V gives CDR1 SGHTA, CDR2 FQGNSA. V dropped 6 bases and J dropped 5 bases, with 20 bases sitting between them. CDR3 length equals 15 residues. The CDR3 region is CASRDTWRIGDEQYF. In DNA, the CDR3 is TGTGCCAGCAGGGACACCTGGAGAATAGGCGACGAGCAGTACTTC.